Each of the 31 T cell receptor beta chains below was sequenced from the same sample in a study of T-cell memory formation after mild COVID-19. In TCRdb, the 5' RACE reads were re-called with MiXCR into one record per CDR3 protein. The table includes 400,000 to 500,000 distinct CDR3 sequences, 20% detected once. Sequencing was done on a sample of PBMCs or a T cell subset sorted from them (not recorded which). The receptors derive from an adult woman who had mild COVID-19 (a few samples of this study predate the infection). Cell type and time point are not known.

This clonotype was counted a few times. The chain employs TRBV12-3 or TRBV12-4 and TRBJ2-1, with 10 bases matching TRBD2. Trimming removed 5 bases from V and 6 bases from J; junction bases left unmatched: 7. The CDR3 extends over 15 amino acids. The CDR3 DNA reads as TGTGCCAGCAGTCCCGTAGCGGGAGGCTCCAATGAGCAGTTCTTC. Translated: CASSPVAGGSNEQFF.

This clonotype was picked up a small number of times. The chain couples TRBV7-3 to TRBJ1-4, with 8 bases fitting TRBD1. This CDR3 is 13 amino acids long. Germline CDR1 reads SGHTA; CDR2 reads FQGTGA. V trimming: 4 bases; J trimming: 7 bases; junction bases outside the gene matches: 2. CDR3 protein: CASSYGTGEKLFF. CDR3 in DNA: TGTGCCAGCAGCTACGGGACAGGTGAAAAACTGTTTTTT.

CDR3: CASSQEWGGKNTEAFF. The CDR3 DNA sequence: TGTGCCAGCAGCCAAGAATGGGGCGGAAAGAACACTGAAGCTTTCTTT. The chain links TRBV3-1 to TRBJ1-1, with D tentatively TRBD1 (5 bases). Trimming left V 0 bases short and J 1 base short, with 12 bases between. Germline V gene sequence: CDR1 LGHDT, CDR2 YNNKEL (reference sequence). CDR3 length equals 16 residues.

The chain links TRBV5-1 to TRBJ1-1; no clear D. The CDR3 has 15 residues. Trimming cost V 0 bases and J 6 bases, with 15 bases left between them. Germline V gene lookup returns CDR1 SGHRS and CDR2 YFSETQ. This CDR3 reads CASSLVTTSYAEAFF. CDR3 coding DNA: TGCGCCAGCAGCTTGGTAACTACTTCCTACGCTGAAGCTTTCTTT.

This clonotype was counted a few times. DNA of the CDR3: TGTGCCAGCAGCCAAAGGAGGGGTACCTACGAGCAGTACTTC. Protein sequence: CASSQRRGTYEQYF. V usage is TRBV16 and J usage is TRBJ2-7; possible D gene TRBD2, 6 bases. V was trimmed by 2 bases and J by 2 bases, leaving 10 bases between them. The CDR3 consists of 14 residues. Per germline, CDR1 KGHSY and CDR2 FQNENV. The whole variable domain, filled in from reference TRBV16 and TRBJ2-7, reads GEEVAQTPKHLVRGEGQKAKLYCAPIKGHSYVFWYQQVLKNEFKFLISFQNENVFDETGMPKERFSAKCLPNSPCSLEIQATKLEDSAVYFCASSQRRGTYEQYFGPGTRLTVT.

This clonotype was counted only a few times. The genes are TRBV12-3 or TRBV12-4 and TRBJ2-5; either TRBD1 or TRBD2 may supply D (6 bases each). V was clipped by 0 bases and J by 3 bases, with 17 bases between them. The CDR3 spans 17 residues. The CDR3 region has the DNA TGTGCCAGCAGTTTAGCGTTGAGGGGGGTGGAAGAAGAGACCCAGTACTTC. It yields the protein CASSLALRGVEEETQYF.

This clonotype was observed a few times. This chain joins TRBV11-2 and TRBJ2-3, with D perhaps TRBD1 (5 bases). The CDR3 spans 18 residues. Trimming cost V 1 base and J 1 base, with 18 bases left between them. Germline CDR1 and CDR2: SGHAT and FQNNGV. CDR3 coding DNA: TGTGCCAGCAGCTTAGGAACACAGGTCGCGATTCGCACAGATACGCAGTATTTT. The encoded protein is CASSLGTQVAIRTDTQYF.

This clonotype was picked up a small number of times. The chain combines TRBV5-1 with TRBJ2-3; TRBD2 aligns across 11 bases. The CDR3 runs to 15 residues. Germline V CDR1 and CDR2: SGHRS, YFSETQ. The V segment lost 3 bases and the J segment 4 bases; nucleotides outside the gene matches: 4. The CDR3 loop reads CASSSGLAEPDTQYF. The CDR3 DNA reads TGCGCCAGCAGCTCGGGACTAGCGGAACCAGATACGCAGTATTTT.

This sequence joins TRBV12-3 or TRBV12-4 and TRBJ1-5; D gene uncertain. The CDR3 has 11 amino acids. V lost 6 bases, J lost 12 bases, and 12 bases lay in between. The chain's CDR3 is CASSRIGLQHF. CDR3 nucleotides: TGTGCCAGCAGCCGAATCGGCCTCCAGCATTTT.

This clonotype was seen a handful of times. This rearrangement joins TRBV7-9 to TRBJ2-7; tentative D call: TRBD1 (6 bases). The ends were cut back, 5 bases at V and 2 bases at J, with 22 bases in the middle. Germline CDR1 SEHNR, CDR2 FQNEAQ (reference sequence). The CDR3 is 17 residues long. CDR3 protein: CASSLRDTRGPPYEQYF. CDR3 coding DNA: TGTGCCAGCAGCCTCCGGGACACCCGGGGCCCCCCCTACGAGCAGTACTTC.

V is TRBV7-2 and J is TRBJ2-1; D remains ambiguous. With 1 base removed from V and 1 base from J, the gap between germline ends came to 11 bases. CDR1 and CDR2 from the germline V gene are SGHTA and FQGNSA. This CDR3 is 16 amino acids long. In nucleotides, the CDR3 is TGTGCCAGCAGCTTAGTAGCTATAACGTCCTACAATGAGCAGTTCTTC. Residues: CASSLVAITSYNEQFF.

This clonotype has more than one count but fewer than ten. The chain is built from TRBV20-1 and TRBJ1-1; no firm D call. From germline, CDR1 is DFQATT and CDR2 SNEGSKA (reference sequence). CDR3 length: 13 residues. V lost 1 base and J 3 bases, leaving 9 bases between the germline ends. The CDR3 DNA is TGCAGTGCTAGAGTACAACCAGACACTGAAGCTTTCTTT. This sequence encodes CSARVQPDTEAFF.

About this clonotype itself: One end of the junction is discordant with germline, which a read error may explain. The genes are TRBV6-2 or TRBV6-3 and TRBJ2-7; 8 bases are a match to TRBD2. This CDR3 comprises 11 residues. Germline assignment: CDR1 MNHEY and CDR2 SVGEGT. The CDR3 coding sequence is TGTGCCAGCAGTTACCCGGGGGGGCTACTCTTC. This sequence encodes CASSYPGGLLF.

This clonotype was detected only a few times. The chain is built from TRBV6-4 and TRBJ2-5; 7 nucleotides line up with TRBD2. Germline CDR1 and CDR2: MRHNA and SNTAGT. The CDR3 length is 14 residues. Trimming at V came to 3 bases and at J to 2 bases, leaving 3 bases not matched to a gene. CDR3 bases: TGTGCCAGCAGTGAGAAAGCGGGACAAGAGACCCAGTACTTC. Its translation is CASSEKAGQETQYF.

The chain is built from TRBV18 and TRBJ2-3; 9 bases are a match to TRBD1. V was pared by 3 bases and J by 2 bases, with 9 bases of the junction left unmatched. CDR1 is KGHSH, CDR2 LQKENI, per germline. The CDR3 totals 17 residues. This CDR3 reads CASSPPDRGYFTDTQYF. Here the CDR3 DNA reads TGTGCCAGCTCACCCCCGGACAGGGGCTACTTCACAGATACGCAGTATTTT.

The chain joins TRBV6-2 or TRBV6-3 to TRBJ2-5; 9 bases are shared with TRBD1. Germline V gene sequence: CDR1 MNHEY, CDR2 SVGEGT. This CDR3 has 14 amino acids. V dropped 6 bases and J dropped 5; count of bases not matched to a gene: 7. The CDR3 region is CASREQGARETQYF. CDR3 in DNA: TGTGCCAGCAGGGAACAGGGGGCTCGGGAGACCCAGTACTTC.

J is TRBJ2-1 and V is TRBV15; D ambiguous. Germline CDR1 reads LNHNV; CDR2 reads YYDKDF (reference sequence). V was trimmed by 0 bases and J by 8 bases, leaving 5 bases between them. The CDR3 length is 12 residues. The CDR3 reads CATSRDEHEQFF. The CDR3 region has the DNA TGTGCCACCAGCAGAGACGAGCATGAGCAGTTCTTC.

The V gene is TRBV4-3, the J gene TRBJ1-2, with D possibly TRBD1 on 6 matching bases. The germline V gene encodes CDR1 LGHNA and CDR2 YSLEER. V dropped 0 bases and J dropped 8 bases, with 16 bases sitting between them. This CDR3 comprises 15 residues. The CDR3 region has the DNA TGCGCCAGCAGCCAAGACTACACAGGGATGGTAGGCTACACCTTC. It yields the protein CASSQDYTGMVGYTF.

This clonotype appeared a few times. This chain uses TRBV19 with TRBJ1-5; 11 positions match TRBD1. In germline, CDR1 is LNHDA, CDR2 SQIVND (reference sequence). J lost 6 bases, V lost 8 bases, and 12 bases had no gene match. The CDR3 is 16 residues long. CDR3 coding DNA: TGTGCCAGTCATTTCCGGGACAGGGGGTTCGGTCAGCCCCAGCATTTT. Protein product: CASHFRDRGFGQPQHF.

This clonotype has only a few counts. This chain uses TRBV9 with TRBJ2-3, with D unresolved. V dropped 0 bases and J dropped 2 bases, with 10 bases sitting between them. Germline V gene data show CDR1 as SGDLS and CDR2 as YYNGEE. This CDR3 has 15 residues. The CDR3 region has the DNA TGTGCCAGCAGCGTAGCCGTACCCAACACAGATACGCAGTATTTT. The encoded protein is CASSVAVPNTDTQYF.

This clonotype was observed a handful of times. V gene TRBV5-1 combines with J gene TRBJ2-4; D is unclear. The CDR3 runs 15 residues. From germline, CDR1 is SGHRS and CDR2 YFSETQ. Deletions cut 0 bases from V and 3 bases from J, with 10 bases between. The CDR3 protein is CASSLGQSIKNIQYF. The CDR3 coding sequence is TGCGCCAGCAGCTTGGGGCAGAGCATCAAAAACATTCAGTACTTC.

This clonotype was seen a handful of times. The chain carries TRBV7-8 and TRBJ2-1; no definite D call. CDR3 length equals 14 residues. CDR1 SGHVS and CDR2 FQNEAQ come from the germline V gene. The germline V and J ends were trimmed by 1 base and 9 bases, with 13 bases remaining between them. The CDR3 loop reads CASSLVRASAEQFF. The DNA for the CDR3 is TGTGCCAGCAGCTTAGTTCGGGCTAGTGCTGAGCAGTTCTTC. Using reference TRBV7-8 and TRBJ2-1 for the parts outside the CDR3, the full variable domain is GAGVSQSPRYKVAKRGQDVALRCDPISGHVSLFWYQQALGQGPEFLTYFQNEAQLDKSGLPSDRFFAERPEGSVSTLKIQRTQQEDSAVYLCASSLVRASAEQFFGPGTRLTVL.

The V call is TRBV9, the J call TRBJ2-3; D tentatively fits TRBD1 or TRBD2 (6 bases each). The CDR3 totals 12 residues. The V gene's germline CDR1 is SGDLS and CDR2 YYNGEE. The V end was cut by 5 bases, the J end by 11 bases, with 15 bases between. The DNA for the CDR3 is TGTGCCAGCAGTGAGGAGGGGGGTAAGCAGTATTTT. Translated: CASSEEGGKQYF.

V gene TRBV18 combines with J gene TRBJ2-7; 7 nucleotides match TRBD1. The trim removed 4 bases at V and 5 bases at J, leaving 14 bases unmatched. The CDR3 consists of 16 residues. Germline lookup yields CDR1 KGHSH and CDR2 LQKENI. The CDR3 bases are TGTGCCAGCTCACTCACCTTGACAGGGCCCTTGGACGAGCAGTACTTC. Its translation: CASSLTLTGPLDEQYF.

The genes are TRBV25-1 and TRBJ2-1; no reliable D call. The CDR3 extends over 15 amino acids. V lost 3 bases, J lost 4 bases, and 13 bases lay in between. Germline V gene lookup returns CDR1 MGHDK and CDR2 SYGVNS. Written as DNA, the CDR3 is TGTGCCAGCAGTGACCCGGCCCAACCATACAATGAGCAGTTCTTC. Encoded protein: CASSDPAQPYNEQFF.

The chain uses TRBV10-2 and TRBJ1-2, with 7 bases matching TRBD1. The V segment lost 2 bases and the J segment 8 bases; nucleotides outside the gene matches: 5. This CDR3 has 13 amino acids. Germline CDR1 and CDR2: WSHSY and SAAADI. CDR3 nucleotide sequence: TGCGCCAGCAGTGAGAGGGGGCACCCCGGCTACACCTTC. Amino acids: CASSERGHPGYTF.

The chain joins TRBV12-3 or TRBV12-4 to TRBJ2-3; 9 bases map to TRBD2. V gave up 6 bases and J gave up 2 bases; unmatched junction bases: 12. CDR3 length: 17 residues. The CDR3 protein is CASRRSSGGSITDTQYF. CDR3 nucleotide sequence: TGTGCCAGCAGACGCAGTAGCGGGGGATCCATCACAGATACGCAGTATTTT.

The chain recombines TRBV7-9 with TRBJ2-2; a weak D match, TRBD1 (5 bases). The CDR3 is 15 amino acids. The V and J ends lost 5 bases and 4 bases respectively, with 14 bases between them. Germline V lookup: CDR1 SEHNR, CDR2 FQNEAQ (reference sequence). The CDR3 region has the DNA TGTGCCAGCAGCCCCGGCAGGGTGTTCACCGGGGAGCTGTTTTTT. As protein: CASSPGRVFTGELFF.

This clonotype showed up just a few times. The chain links TRBV5-1 to TRBJ2-5; D may be TRBD1 (5 bases). The germline V and J ends were trimmed by 4 bases and 1 base, with 14 bases remaining between them. Germline loops: CDR1 SGHRS, CDR2 YFSETQ. The CDR3 has 15 amino acids. In nucleotides, the CDR3 is TGCGCCAGCAGCCGACGTCCGACAGTCCAAGAGACCCAGTACTTC. Translating gives CASSRRPTVQETQYF. Looking up the rest from reference TRBV5-1 and TRBJ2-5 gives the full variable domain: KAGVTQTPRYLIKTRGQQVTLSCSPISGHRSVSWYQQTPGQGLQFLFEYFSETQRNKGNFPGRFSGRQFSNSRSEMNVSTLELGDSALYLCASSRRPTVQETQYFGPGTRLLVL.

The chain recombines TRBV10-2 with TRBJ2-3, with 10 bases aligning to TRBD2. CDR1 is WSHSY and CDR2 is SAAADI in the germline V gene. This CDR3 is built from 16 residues. V dropped 0 bases and J dropped 6; count of bases not matched to a gene: 6. The CDR3 loop is CASSESWTSGVDTQYF. CDR3 in DNA: TGCGCCAGCAGTGAGTCTTGGACTAGCGGCGTCGATACGCAGTATTTT.

This clonotype has ten or more counts. This sequence joins TRBV5-1 and TRBJ1-1; 10 nucleotides agree with TRBD1. The J segment lost 4 bases and the V segment lost 5 bases, leaving 5 bases of the junction unmatched. The germline V gene has CDR1 SGHRS and CDR2 YFSETQ. CDR3 length: 14 amino acids. The CDR3 nucleotides read TGCGCCAGCAGTAGACAGGGGGCAGGCACTGAAGCTTTCTTT. Translating gives CASSRQGAGTEAFF.